This is a list of T cell receptor beta chains from one sample in a study of OX40 agonist ivuxolimab in advanced cancers. Sequencing was performed with immunoSEQ multiplex PCR; in TCRdb, only in-frame clones are kept and a portion is missing. The sample shows more than 55,000 clones, about 86% of them seen only once. The sequenced sample was CD4+ or CD8+ T cells sorted from blood, obtained in a trial of the OX40 agonist ivuxolimab. The receptors originated from an adult with an advanced solid tumor such as melanoma, head and neck, liver or kidney cancer. Each CDR3 is given with its conserved first and last residue. A D gene is named only where the DNA matches it firmly. Not all rows give a size; the values are once, few, many and, for expanded clones, a class.

TRBD1	-	TRBJ2-5	TRBV10-3	TGTGCCATCAGTGATCCCGGGACAGTCCAAGAGACCCAGTACTTC	CAISDPGTVQETQYF
TRBD2	-	TRBJ2-7	TRBV9	TGTGCCAGCAGCTCCCAGCGGGGGGCCCTCTCCTACGAGCAGTACTTC	CASSSQRGALSYEQYF
TRBD1	-	TRBJ2-3	TRBV29-1	TGCAGCACTGGACAGGGAAACACAGATACGCAGTATTTT	CSTGQGNTDTQYF
-	-	TRBJ2-3	TRBV5-4	TGTGCCAGCAGCCCAGAACGAGGCACAGATACGCAGTATTTT	CASSPERGTDTQYF
-	-	TRBJ2-3	TRBV19	TGTGCCAGTAGTATAGAGGCAGGGGGCACAGATACGCAGTATTTT	CASSIEAGGTDTQYF
-	-	TRBJ2-7	TRBV7-2	TGTGCCAGCAATACGGGGGACGGCCGCTACGAGCAGTACTTC	CASNTGDGRYEQYF
TRBD1	-	TRBJ1-6	TRBV5-1	TGCGCCAGCAGCTTAATGACAGGGGATAATTCACCCCTCCACTTT	CASSLMTGDNSPLHF
TRBD1	few	TRBJ2-7	TRBV11-2	TGTGCCAGCAGCCTCTTGACAGGGATTCACTACGAGCAGTACTTC	CASSLLTGIHYEQYF
-	-	TRBJ1-5	TRBV6-5	TGTGCCAGCAGTTACTCGGGGATCAATCAGCCCCAGCATTTT	CASSYSGINQPQHF
-	-	TRBJ2-5	TRBV7-3	TGTGCCAGCAGCCCGGCCGGGACATACCAAGAGACCCAGTACTTC	CASSPAGTYQETQYF
-	-	TRBJ1-6	TRBV6-5	TGTGCCAGCACTATACGAAATTCACCCCTCCACTTT	CASTIRNSPLHF
-	-	TRBJ1-2	TRBV6-1	TGTGCCGTGTCTCGGGCGCCCCATTATGGCTACACCTTC	CAVSRAPHYGYTF
-	-	TRBJ2-6	TRBV7-9	TGTGCCAGCAGCTTAGGGGCAGGGAATCCCCGCTCTGGGGCCAACGTCCTGACTTTC	CASSLGAGNPRSGANVLTF
-	-	TRBJ1-2	TRBV5-1	TGCGCCAGCAGCTTGGCGCTCGCAGAGGGCTACACCTTC	CASSLALAEGYTF
-	-	TRBJ1-1	TRBV2	TGTGCCAGCAGTGACAGGGTTCCGGCTGAAGCTTTCTTT	CASSDRVPAEAFF
TRBD1	-	TRBJ2-7	TRBV11-1	TGTGCCAGCAGCCCGCGGACAGGGACCTACGAGCAGTACTTC	CASSPRTGTYEQYF
-	once	TRBJ1-2	TRBV29-1	TGCAGCGTAGGCCGGGGCGGGGGGAGCTACACCTTC	CSVGRGGGSYTF
-	-	TRBJ1-1	TRBV7-9	TGTGCCAGCAGCTCAGAAGCGGCGCGGGTGGCTTTCTTT	CASSSEAARVAFF
-	-	TRBJ2-5	TRBV5-6	TGTGCCAGCAGCTGGGGAAACCTAGAGACCCAGTACTTC	CASSWGNLETQYF
-	-	TRBJ2-2	TRBV18	TGTGCCAGCTCACCGTACAGGGCCACCGGGGAGCTGTTTTTT	CASSPYRATGELFF
-	once	TRBJ2-5	TRBV28	TGTGCCAGCACCCTTGCAGAGACCCAGTACTTC	CASTLAETQYF
-	-	TRBJ1-2	TRBV30	TGTGCCCAGGGGCAGGGGATGGGCTACACCTTC	CAQGQGMGYTF
-	-	TRBJ1-1	TRBV28	TGTGCCAGCAGTCGTCGGGTGGCCTCGGGGAGCACTGAAGCTTTCTTT	CASSRRVASGSTEAFF
-	once	TRBJ2-7	TRBV7-6	TGTGCCAGCAGCTCTCAGGGGATACCCTACGAGCAGTACTTC	CASSSQGIPYEQYF
-	-	TRBJ2-7	TRBV19	TGTGCCAGTAGTATGGGTTACAGGCACTACGAGCAGTACTTC	CASSMGYRHYEQYF
-	-	TRBJ1-5	TRBV7-2	TGTGCCAGCAGCTTATTTGTCAATCAGCCCCAGCATTTT	CASSLFVNQPQHF
-	once	TRBJ1-3	TRBV7-9	TGTGCCAGCAGCCCGCGGGACAAAGGAAACACCATATATTTT	CASSPRDKGNTIYF
TRBD2	few	TRBJ2-1	TRBV5-1	TGCGCCAGCAGCTTGAGCGGGGATTTTAGCTCCTACAATGAGCAGTTCTTC	CASSLSGDFSSYNEQFF
-	-	TRBJ2-7	TRBV4-2	TGTGCCAGCAGCCAAGACCCCGTCCGCGGGGAGCAGTACTTC	CASSQDPVRGEQYF